This T cell receptor beta chain was sequenced during a study of blood T cell repertoires in COVID-19. Turning to the study itself: There were acute and convalescent COVID-19 samples, and they came from the United States, Italy and Spain. From T cells, B-cell-depleted T cells, or PBMCs came the material, which was cDNA or gDNA.

Original analysis: Estimation of nucleated cell counts relied on the amplification of reference gene primers. Here immunoSEQ multiplex PCR was the method, and the copy in TCRdb shows in-frame clones only, minus some. That table gives V, J and clone size, and the DNA gave D and trimming. The sample consists of some 25,000 clones, roughly nine tenths of them appearing once. The sample taken for sequencing was peripheral blood. This clonotype was obtained from a man in his 70s with acute or convalescent COVID-19.

CDR3 DNA: TGCGCCAGCAGCGAAACTAGCGGGGGGAGCTCCTACAATGAGCAGTTCTTC. It is translated as CASSETSGGSSYNEQFF. V is TRBV5-1 and J is TRBJ2-1; 12 nucleotides align to TRBD2. The V gene's germline CDR1 is SGHRS and CDR2 YFSETQ. The V segment lost 4 bases and the J segment 0 bases; nucleotides outside the gene matches: 5. The CDR3 loop spans 17 amino acids. Full variable domain (missing parts from reference TRBV5-1 and TRBJ2-1): KAGVTQTPRYLIKTRGQQVTLSCSPISGHRSVSWYQQTPGQGLQFLFEYFSETQRNKGNFPGRFSGRQFSNSRSEMNVSTLELGDSALYLCASSETSGGSSYNEQFFGPGTRLTVL.